This paragraph reports one T cell receptor (beta chain). Its antigen is currently unknown. The sample carries other DNA sequences with the same CDR3. This specimen belongs to a study of cytomegalovirus exposure and HLA in healthy donors. The study's findings and limits: According to reports, the classifier identified cytomegalovirus status with high specificity and sensitivity. Follow-up analysis later connected one missense variant in DCLRE1C with trimming of TCR beta V- and J-genes.

PCR employed 60 Vbeta and 13 Jbeta primers. Libraries were prepared by immunoSEQ multiplex PCR; TCRdb keeps only in-frame clonotypes and omits some of them. The sample has over 150,000 clones; 85% are singletons. This CDR3 has 14 amino acids. V dropped 6 bases and J dropped 3; count of bases not matched to a gene: 3. Germline V gene lookup returns CDR1 MDHEN and CDR2 SYDVKM. The source material was PBMCs. The V gene is TRBV28, the J gene TRBJ1-5; 9 bases fit TRBD1. This receptor was taken from a boy aged 2-9 years in good health and CMV-seronegative. The DNA of the CDR3 is TGTGCCAGCAGGGGGACAGGGCCCAATCAGCCCCAGCATTTT. Amino acids: CASRGTGPNQPQHF. Full variable domain (rest looked up from reference TRBV28 and TRBJ1-5): DVKVTQSSRYLVKRTGEKVFLECVQDMDHENMFWYRQDPGLGLRLIYFSYDVKMKEKGDIPEGYSVSREKKERFSLILESASTNQTSMYLCASRGTGPNQPQHFGDGTRLSIL.